The 27 T cell receptor beta chains listed next were all sequenced from one sample in a study of shared clonotypes between healthy human individuals. Sequenced by immunoSEQ multiplex PCR; TCRdb stores in-frame clones only, minus some. The table has approximately 840,000 clones, about 96% seen once. CD45RO-negative CD8 cells positively selected for CCR7 made up the naive population, which excluded terminally differentiated effector memory CD45RA+ cells. The sample was naive CD8+ T cells sorted from blood. The source is a man aged 30 to 45 in good health.

The chain uses TRBV28 and TRBJ1-2; weak D call: TRBD1 (6 bases). The V gene's germline CDR1 is MDHEN and CDR2 SYDVKM. This CDR3 spans 17 amino acids. The ends were cut back, 3 bases at V and 3 bases at J, with 20 bases in the middle. The CDR3 is CASSFGYLRGTDYGYTF. The DNA of the CDR3 is TGTGCCAGCAGTTTTGGGTATTTGAGGGGGACGGACTATGGCTACACCTTC.

The chain uses TRBV6-5 and TRBJ1-1; D is perhaps TRBD1 (6 bases). V was clipped by 6 bases and J by 5 bases, with 16 bases between them. This CDR3 region has 14 residues. Germline lookup yields CDR1 MNHEY and CDR2 SVGAGI. CDR3 DNA: TGTGCCAGCAGCCCCGGGGGGGCAGGGACTGAAGCTTTCTTT. Residues: CASSPGGAGTEAFF.

A word on this clone: At one end the junction does not follow the germline gene, possibly because of a read error. The rearrangement uses TRBV10-3 and TRBJ2-5, with D hard to call. CDR3 length: 12 amino acids. CDR1 is ENHRY and CDR2 is SYGVKD in the germline V gene. The CDR3 spells CAISESRWALDF. For the CDR3, the DNA is TGTGCCATCAGTGAGTCTCGATGGGCCTTAGACTTC.

The rearrangement uses TRBV14 and TRBJ2-2; D is perhaps TRBD2 (5 bases). V was cut by 5 bases and J by 6 bases, with 19 bases left in between. CDR1 is SGHDN, CDR2 FVKESK, per germline. The CDR3 loop spans 16 amino acids. The CDR3 coding sequence is TGTGCCAGCAGCGGCCAGTCGCCGGACTTGGCCGGGGAGCTGTTTTTT. It is translated as CASSGQSPDLAGELFF.

The chain has TRBV27 and TRBJ2-7; 9 nucleotides align to TRBD2. In germline, CDR1 is MNHEY, CDR2 SMNVEV (reference sequence). Unmatched junction bases numbered 6, after V lost 8 bases and J lost 1 base. The CDR3 runs 14 residues. The CDR3 sequence is CASGLARQSYEQYF. In nucleotides, the CDR3 is TGTGCCAGCGGACTAGCGAGACAATCCTACGAGCAGTACTTC.

CDR3: CASSPRQGTEPQHF. In DNA form, the CDR3 reads TGTGCCAGCAGCCCGAGACAGGGAACGGAGCCCCAGCATTTT. The V gene is TRBV7-8, the J gene TRBJ1-5, with 7 bases fitting TRBD1. Germline CDR1 and CDR2: SGHVS and FQNEAQ. The ends lost 5 bases at V and 8 bases at J; junction bases unmatched: 9. This CDR3 has 14 amino acids.

In nucleotides, the CDR3 is TGCGCCAACCCGGGGTGGAGGCCGCACGAGCAGTACTTC. Translation gives CANPGWRPHEQYF. The rearrangement links TRBV23-1 to TRBJ2-7; weak D call: TRBD2 (5 bases). TRBV23-1 is reported as an ORF; its role is uncertain. V lost 10 bases and J lost 5, with 18 bases in between. The CDR3 sequence is 13 residues long.

This chain connects TRBV9 to TRBJ1-2, with 10 bases lining up with TRBD1. With V trimmed by 3 bases and J by 8 bases, 7 bases remained unmatched. Germline-derived CDR1 and CDR2 are SGDLS and YYNGEE. The CDR3 is 14 residues long. CDR3 sequence (DNA): TGTGCCAGCAGCGCCGGGACAGGGGCTGGCGGCTACACCTTC. Amino acid sequence: CASSAGTGAGGYTF.

This rearrangement joins TRBV30 to TRBJ1-4; 8 nucleotides agree with TRBD1. This CDR3 spans 16 amino acids. Germline assignment: CDR1 GTSNPN and CDR2 SVGIG (reference sequence). The junction had 7 bases not matched to a gene; V was cut back by 4 bases and J by 0 bases. The CDR3 DNA follows: TGTGCCTGGACCAGGGGGCTAGGAACAACTAATGAAAAACTGTTTTTT. This encodes CAWTRGLGTTNEKLFF.

The J gene is TRBJ2-1, the V gene TRBV7-6; D uncertain. The V end lost 1 base, the J end lost 1 base, and 5 bases lay between the germline ends. The CDR3 loop spans 14 amino acids. CDR1 is SGHVS, CDR2 FNYEAQ, per germline. The CDR3 sequence: CASSLERSYNEQFF. The CDR3 nucleotides are TGTGCCAGCAGCTTAGAGCGTTCCTACAATGAGCAGTTCTTC.

The rearrangement uses TRBV6-6 and TRBJ2-2; D is unresolved. The CDR3 length is 12 residues. Trimming removed 4 bases at V and 9 bases at J, with 9 bases between. The germline V gene has CDR1 MNHNY and CDR2 SVGAGI (reference sequence). The CDR3 sequence is CASSLGTWELFF. The CDR3 region has the DNA TGTGCCAGCAGTTTAGGAACCTGGGAGCTGTTTTTT.

The V and J genes are TRBV21-1 and TRBJ2-3; TRBD2 is taken as the D call from the table, unchecked against the DNA. TRBV21-1 is marked as a pseudogene. This CDR3 comprises 17 residues. The CDR3 protein is CASSTLGLAGVPDTQYF. The CDR3 region has the DNA TGTGCCAGCAGCACCTTAGGACTAGCGGGAGTTCCAGATACGCAGTATTTT.

The chain couples TRBV7-9 to TRBJ2-7, with D hard to call. There are 13 residues in the CDR3. V was pared by 5 bases and J by 4 bases, with 12 bases between. Germline V gene sequence: CDR1 SEHNR, CDR2 FQNEAQ (reference sequence). CDR3 loop: CASSPPNGYEQYF. CDR3 nucleotide sequence: TGTGCCAGCAGCCCCCCAAATGGGTACGAGCAGTACTTC. The full variable domain, its missing parts supplied by reference TRBV7-9 and TRBJ2-7, is DTGVSQNPRHKITKRGQNVTFRCDPISEHNRLYWYRQTLGQGPEFLTYFQNEAQLEKSRLLSDRFSAERPKGSFSTLEIQRTEQGDSAMYLCASSPPNGYEQYFGPGTRLTVT.

The chain couples TRBV27 to TRBJ2-7; 9 bases are a match to TRBD1. Unmatched junction bases numbered 14, after V lost 10 bases and J lost 7 bases. There are 14 residues in the CDR3. Looked up from germline, CDR1 is MNHEY and CDR2 is SMNVEV (reference sequence). The chain's CDR3 is CATIPGTGKGEQYF. CDR3 bases: TGTGCCACAATCCCCGGGACAGGGAAGGGAGAGCAGTACTTC.

This clone was seen a single time. CDR3 in DNA: TGTGCCTGGAGTGACGGGACACATAGCAATCAGCCCCAGCATTTT. It codes for CAWSDGTHSNQPQHF. The chain couples TRBV30 to TRBJ1-5; maybe TRBD1 (6 bases). Trimming took off 1 base at V and 0 bases at J, with 10 bases between the two ends. The CDR3 totals 15 residues. Germline V gene data show CDR1 as GTSNPN and CDR2 as SVGIG (reference sequence).

The gene calls are TRBV2 and TRBJ2-7; 9 nucleotides line up with TRBD2. V was clipped by 9 bases and J by 3 bases; unmatched bases: 9. The CDR3 sequence is 14 residues long. Germline CDR1 and CDR2: SNHLY and FYNNEI. CDR3 loop: CARSSGRFGYEQYF. The CDR3 DNA reads TGTGCCAGGAGTAGCGGGAGATTTGGCTACGAGCAGTACTTC.

The genes are TRBV19 and TRBJ1-1; a possible D gene is TRBD1 (5 bases). The germline gives CDR1 LNHDA, CDR2 SQIVND (reference sequence). Trimming stripped 7 bases from V and 6 bases from J, with 18 bases between. The CDR3 is made up of 14 amino acids. The CDR3 loop is CASTLAGSSPEAFF. CDR3 nucleotide sequence: TGTGCCAGTACTCTGGCAGGGAGTTCGCCTGAAGCTTTCTTT.

The rearrangement links TRBV14 to TRBJ2-1; TRBD2 aligns across 7 bases. With 8 bases clipped from V and 8 bases from J, the junction kept 12 bases outside the gene matches. Germline V gene sequence: CDR1 SGHDN, CDR2 FVKESK. The CDR3 contains 14 residues. CDR3 region: CASHSNGRFDEQFF. CDR3 nucleotides: TGTGCCAGCCATTCGAACGGGAGGTTCGATGAGCAGTTCTTC.

Concerning this clone itself: This sample includes further DNA sequences coding for the same CDR3. The rearrangement uses TRBV5-6 and TRBJ2-2, with D unresolved. Trimming removed 2 bases from V and 3 bases from J, with 2 bases in between. The germline V gene has CDR1 SGHDT and CDR2 YYEEEE. The CDR3 sequence is 12 residues long. DNA of the CDR3: TGTGCCAGCAGCTTACACACCGGGGAGCTGTTTTTT. Its protein is CASSLHTGELFF.

In regard to this clone: Other DNA sequences in this specimen translate into the identical CDR3. The chain joins TRBV9 to TRBJ2-5, with D perhaps given as TRBD1 or TRBD2 (6 bases each). Trimming removed 2 bases from V and 2 bases from J, with 10 bases in between. The length of the CDR3 is 14 residues. Germline V gene lookup returns CDR1 SGDLS and CDR2 YYNGEE. The CDR3: CASSVGGSQETQYF. The CDR3, as DNA: TGTGCCAGCAGCGTGGGGGGCAGTCAAGAGACCCAGTACTTC. The variable domain in full, completed from reference TRBV9 and TRBJ2-5, reads DSGVTQTPKHLITATGQRVTLRCSPRSGDLSVYWYQQSLDQGLQFLIQYYNGEERAKGNILERFSAQQFPDLHSELNLSSLELGDSALYFCASSVGGSQETQYFGPGTRLLVL.

A few counts support this clone. This chain connects TRBV7-9 to TRBJ1-2; D possibly corresponds to TRBD1 (5 bases). CDR1 is SEHNR and CDR2 is FQNEAQ in the germline V gene (reference sequence). Trimming cost V 5 bases and J 2 bases, with 12 bases left between them. The CDR3 consists of 14 residues. The CDR3 here is CASSPGGANYGYTF. DNA for the CDR3: TGTGCCAGCAGCCCCGGAGGGGCGAACTATGGCTACACCTTC.

This chain joins TRBV10-1 and TRBJ2-2; no reliable D call. Between the trimmed V and J ends, which lost 6 bases and 2 bases, there was a span of 13 bases. The germline CDR1 and CDR2 sequences are WNHNN and SYGVQD (reference sequence). The CDR3 loop spans 15 amino acids. The CDR3 is CASSEGSPNTGELFF. CDR3 DNA: TGCGCCAGCAGCGAAGGGTCCCCCAACACCGGGGAGCTGTTTTTT.

The genes are TRBV18 and TRBJ2-7; D possibly corresponds to TRBD2 (5 bases). This CDR3 has 16 residues. Germline V gene lookup returns CDR1 KGHSH and CDR2 LQKENI. Trimming removed 3 bases from V and 4 bases from J, with 19 bases in between. The CDR3 nucleotides are TGTGCCAGCTCACCTCAAATCGGGCGGGCTCGGTACGAGCAGTACTTC. It encodes CASSPQIGRARYEQYF.

This clone has just one count. CDR3 sequence (DNA): TGTGCCAGCAGCTTCGAGGGAGGTTCTTACGAGCAGTACTTC. It specifies CASSFEGGSYEQYF. The rearrangement uses TRBV5-4 and TRBJ2-7, with D tentatively TRBD2 (6 bases). Trimming cost V 2 bases and J 4 bases, with 13 bases left between them. Germline V gives CDR1 SGHNT, CDR2 YYREEE (reference sequence). CDR3 size: 14 residues. Filled out from reference TRBV5-4 and TRBJ2-7, the complete variable domain reads ETGVTQSPTHLIKTRGQQVTLRCSSQSGHNTVSWYQQALGQGPQFIFQYYREEENGRGNFPPRFSGLQFPNYSSELNVNALELDDSALYLCASSFEGGSYEQYFGPGTRLTVT.

This sequence joins TRBV28 and TRBJ2-1, with a possible D match to TRBD2 (6 bases). Looked up from germline, CDR1 is MDHEN and CDR2 is SYDVKM. V shed 6 bases and J shed 5 bases, with 20 bases lying between them. The CDR3 totals 16 residues. The CDR3 nucleotides read TGTGCCAGCAGCCCTCTTTTCGGGAGTACGAACAATGAGCAGTTCTTC. Translated, it gives CASSPLFGSTNNEQFF.

The chain links TRBV5-1 to TRBJ2-7; D is possibly TRBD1 (6 bases). There are 14 residues in the CDR3. Germline values: CDR1 SGHRS, CDR2 YFSETQ. The V end lost 0 bases, the J end lost 2 bases, and 9 bases lay between the germline ends. The CDR3 sequence: CASSLGQATYEQYF. The DNA of the CDR3 is TGCGCCAGCAGCTTGGGACAGGCGACCTACGAGCAGTACTTC.

The rearrangement joins TRBV7-2 to TRBJ1-5, with unresolved D. V lost 8 bases, J lost 7 bases, and 21 bases lay in between. The CDR3 totals 15 residues. CDR1 SGHTA and CDR2 FQGNSA come from the germline V gene. The CDR3 DNA follows: TGTGCCAGCGCGCGTATTTTGGGTAGTGGGCAGCCCCAGCATTTT. Protein: CASARILGSGQPQHF.